A selection of T cell receptor beta chains follows, all from one sample in a study of blood T cell repertoires in COVID-19. Assay used: immunoSEQ multiplex PCR; TCRdb lists only in-frame clones, some missing. The sample holds over 100,000 clones, about 78% seen once. Sequencing used peripheral blood. Receptors originate from a man aged 55 to 69 with active or convalescent COVID-19. Each CDR3 is given with its conserved first and last residue. Each record gives: clone size, J gene, D gene, V gene, CDR3 DNA, CDR3 protein. A D gene is named only where the DNA matches it firmly. Size is omitted from some rows. Given values are once, few, many or a class for expanded clones.

clone size: -
J gene: TRBJ2-2
D gene: TRBD2
V gene: TRBV3-1/TRBV3-2
CDR3 DNA: TGTGCCAGCAGCCAACCACTAGCGGGAGGCACCGGGGAGCTGTTTTTT
CDR3 protein: CASSQPLAGGTGELFF

clone size: -
J gene: TRBJ2-1
D gene: -
V gene: TRBV4-2
CDR3 DNA: TGTGCCAGCAGCCCTGGGCGAGGGGGAGAGTACAATGAGCAGTTCTTC
CDR3 protein: CASSPGRGGEYNEQFF

clone size: few
J gene: TRBJ2-4
D gene: TRBD2
V gene: TRBV3-1/TRBV3-2
CDR3 DNA: TGTGCCAGCAGCCCCTTCCGGACTAGCGGGAGTGGAGACATTCAGTACTTC
CDR3 protein: CASSPFRTSGSGDIQYF

clone size: -
J gene: TRBJ2-1
D gene: TRBD2
V gene: TRBV11-2
CDR3 DNA: TGTGCCAGCAGCTTAAGCGGGAGAGCCTACAATGAGCAGTTCTTC
CDR3 protein: CASSLSGRAYNEQFF

clone size: few
J gene: TRBJ1-5
D gene: -
V gene: TRBV2
CDR3 DNA: TGTGCCAGCAGTGAAGGAGAGTATAGCAATCAGCCCCAGCATTTT
CDR3 protein: CASSEGEYSNQPQHF

clone size: few
J gene: TRBJ1-1
D gene: TRBD1
V gene: TRBV5-4
CDR3 DNA: TGTGCCAGCAGTCATGACAGGGCTACCCTGAACACTGAAGCTTTCTTT
CDR3 protein: CASSHDRATLNTEAFF

clone size: many
J gene: TRBJ2-7
D gene: -
V gene: TRBV9
CDR3 DNA: TGTGCCAGCAGCCCAACCGACGACTTAACCTACGAGCAGTACTTC
CDR3 protein: CASSPTDDLTYEQYF

clone size: -
J gene: TRBJ1-6
D gene: TRBD1
V gene: TRBV13
CDR3 DNA: TGTGCCAGCAGCCGGGACAGGGGCGTCTATAATTCACCCCTCCACTTT
CDR3 protein: CASSRDRGVYNSPLHF

clone size: -
J gene: TRBJ2-1
D gene: TRBD1
V gene: TRBV11-2
CDR3 DNA: TGTGCCAGCAGCCCACGGACACAGGGGAAGGATGAGCAGTTCTTC
CDR3 protein: CASSPRTQGKDEQFF

clone size: few
J gene: TRBJ2-7
D gene: -
V gene: TRBV27
CDR3 DNA: TGTGCCAGCAGTTTAGGCAGGGGTTTCGAGCAGTACTTC
CDR3 protein: CASSLGRGFEQYF

clone size: -
J gene: TRBJ2-1
D gene: -
V gene: TRBV30
CDR3 DNA: TGTGCCTGGAGTATAGGTCTCCCCACGATCGGGAATGAGCAGTTCTTC
CDR3 protein: CAWSIGLPTIGNEQFF

clone size: -
J gene: TRBJ2-2
D gene: TRBD1
V gene: TRBV24-1
CDR3 DNA: TGTGCCACCAGGGGACAGGGGGCTAACGGGGAGCTGTTTTTT
CDR3 protein: CATRGQGANGELFF

clone size: -
J gene: TRBJ2-3
D gene: -
V gene: TRBV3-1/TRBV3-2
CDR3 DNA: TGTGCCAGCAGCCGAAGATGGAGGGTTGCCACGGATACGCAGTATTTT
CDR3 protein: CASSRRWRVATDTQYF

clone size: -
J gene: TRBJ1-1
D gene: -
V gene: TRBV6-5
CDR3 DNA: TGTGCCAGCAGTTACGGGCAGGCCCGCTTGAACACTGAAGCTTTCTTT
CDR3 protein: CASSYGQARLNTEAFF

clone size: -
J gene: TRBJ1-2
D gene: TRBD1
V gene: TRBV2
CDR3 DNA: TGTGCCAGCAGTGACCGGGACAGCTATGGCTACACCTTC
CDR3 protein: CASSDRDSYGYTF

clone size: -
J gene: TRBJ2-3
D gene: TRBD2
V gene: TRBV11-2
CDR3 DNA: TGTGCCAGCAGCCCTAGCGGGTCTAGCACAGATACGCAGTATTTT
CDR3 protein: CASSPSGSSTDTQYF

clone size: -
J gene: TRBJ2-6
D gene: -
V gene: TRBV6-5
CDR3 DNA: TGTGCCAGCAGCCCACAGGGTTCTGGGGCCAACGTCCTGACTTTC
CDR3 protein: CASSPQGSGANVLTF

clone size: few
J gene: TRBJ1-5
D gene: -
V gene: TRBV24-1
CDR3 DNA: TGTGCCACCAACCCCGGGGGTCTCCATTTT
CDR3 protein: CATNPGGLHF

clone size: -
J gene: TRBJ1-1
D gene: TRBD1
V gene: TRBV12-3/TRBV12-4
CDR3 DNA: TGTGCCAGCAGCGGGGACAGGAAAGAAGCTTTCTTT
CDR3 protein: CASSGDRKEAFF

clone size: -
J gene: TRBJ2-1
D gene: TRBD2
V gene: TRBV3-1/TRBV3-2
CDR3 DNA: TGTGCCAGCAGCCAAGCACTAGCGGGGCCCCCCTTCTTC
CDR3 protein: CASSQALAGPPFF

clone size: -
J gene: TRBJ2-1
D gene: TRBD2
V gene: TRBV25-1
CDR3 DNA: TGTGCCAGCAGTGAATTGGAGCGGGAGGTCGGTGAGCAGTTCTTC
CDR3 protein: CASSELEREVGEQFF

clone size: -
J gene: TRBJ1-2
D gene: -
V gene: TRBV3-1/TRBV3-2
CDR3 DNA: TGTGCCAGCAGCCAAGATACAGGGAGCTATGGCTACACCTTC
CDR3 protein: CASSQDTGSYGYTF

clone size: -
J gene: TRBJ2-5
D gene: -
V gene: TRBV5-1
CDR3 DNA: TGCGCCAGCAGCTTGGTGGGGCCAACGATGGCCCAGTACTTC
CDR3 protein: CASSLVGPTMAQYF

clone size: few
J gene: TRBJ1-3
D gene: TRBD1
V gene: TRBV3-1/TRBV3-2
CDR3 DNA: TGTGCCAGCAGCCAAGTGGGACAGGGGCCTGGAAACACCATATATTTT
CDR3 protein: CASSQVGQGPGNTIYF

clone size: -
J gene: TRBJ2-5
D gene: TRBD2
V gene: TRBV19
CDR3 DNA: TGTGCCAGTAGTATAATGGGACTAGCGGGAGCGCTGGAGACCCAGTACTTC
CDR3 protein: CASSIMGLAGALETQYF

clone size: -
J gene: TRBJ1-4
D gene: -
V gene: TRBV14
CDR3 DNA: TGTGCCAGCAGCCAAGGGACAGCTAGAGGTGAAAAACTGTTTTTT
CDR3 protein: CASSQGTARGEKLFF

clone size: -
J gene: TRBJ1-1
D gene: TRBD1
V gene: TRBV6-5
CDR3 DNA: TGTGCCAGCAGCTTGGGACAGGGGAAGACTGAAGCTTTCTTT
CDR3 protein: CASSLGQGKTEAFF

clone size: -
J gene: TRBJ2-5
D gene: -
V gene: TRBV11-2
CDR3 DNA: TGTGCCAGCAGCTCAAACGGGGAGACCCAGTACTTC
CDR3 protein: CASSSNGETQYF

clone size: -
J gene: TRBJ2-5
D gene: -
V gene: TRBV19
CDR3 DNA: TGTGCCAGTAGTTCATCTCGGGAGACCCAGTACTTC
CDR3 protein: CASSSSRETQYF

clone size: -
J gene: TRBJ1-2
D gene: -
V gene: TRBV28
CDR3 DNA: TGTGCCAGCAGTTCAAGTCCGGGGATTCGAAGCTACACCTTC
CDR3 protein: CASSSSPGIRSYTF

clone size: -
J gene: TRBJ1-1
D gene: -
V gene: TRBV7-2
CDR3 DNA: TGTGCCAGCAGCTTAACTCCCCTGGACACTGAAGCTTTCTTT
CDR3 protein: CASSLTPLDTEAFF

clone size: -
J gene: TRBJ2-1
D gene: TRBD1
V gene: TRBV5-1
CDR3 DNA: TGCGCCAGTAACAGGGGCTCCTACAATGAGCAGTTCTTC
CDR3 protein: CASNRGSYNEQFF

clone size: -
J gene: TRBJ2-1
D gene: -
V gene: TRBV4-1
CDR3 DNA: TGCGCCAGCAGCCAAGTCCCCACCGGGGTGGCCTACAATGAGCAGTTCTTC
CDR3 protein: CASSQVPTGVAYNEQFF

clone size: few
J gene: TRBJ2-7
D gene: TRBD1
V gene: TRBV7-9
CDR3 DNA: TGTGCCAGCAGCCTAAGACAGGGATCCTACGAGCAGTACTTC
CDR3 protein: CASSLRQGSYEQYF

clone size: -
J gene: TRBJ2-2
D gene: -
V gene: TRBV9
CDR3 DNA: TGTGCCAGCAGCGTAGGGCAGGGGTCGTTCATCGGGGAGCTGTTTTTT
CDR3 protein: CASSVGQGSFIGELFF

clone size: -
J gene: TRBJ2-2
D gene: -
V gene: TRBV9
CDR3 DNA: TGTGCCAGCGGCAGGGGCTCCGCGAACACCGGGGAGCTGTTTTTT
CDR3 protein: CASGRGSANTGELFF

clone size: -
J gene: TRBJ2-5
D gene: TRBD2
V gene: TRBV6-5
CDR3 DNA: TGTGCCAGCAGGACTAGCGGGAGGGAGACCCAGTACTTC
CDR3 protein: CASRTSGRETQYF

clone size: medium-sized
J gene: TRBJ1-1
D gene: -
V gene: TRBV5-1
CDR3 DNA: TGCGCCAGCAGAGGGGAGGGTTCTGAAGCTTTCTTT
CDR3 protein: CASRGEGSEAFF

clone size: few
J gene: TRBJ1-2
D gene: TRBD1
V gene: TRBV10-2
CDR3 DNA: TGCGCCAGCAGTGAGGCTTACAGGGGGTCTATCTATGGCTACACCTTC
CDR3 protein: CASSEAYRGSIYGYTF

clone size: -
J gene: TRBJ1-2
D gene: TRBD1
V gene: TRBV19
CDR3 DNA: TGTGCCAGTAGTATTCTGGACAGGGTGGGCTATGGCTACACCTTC
CDR3 protein: CASSILDRVGYGYTF

clone size: few
J gene: TRBJ2-5
D gene: TRBD2
V gene: TRBV7-6
CDR3 DNA: TGTGCCAGCAGCTTTCGGCTAGCGGGAGAGGGTGAGACCCAGTACTTC
CDR3 protein: CASSFRLAGEGETQYF